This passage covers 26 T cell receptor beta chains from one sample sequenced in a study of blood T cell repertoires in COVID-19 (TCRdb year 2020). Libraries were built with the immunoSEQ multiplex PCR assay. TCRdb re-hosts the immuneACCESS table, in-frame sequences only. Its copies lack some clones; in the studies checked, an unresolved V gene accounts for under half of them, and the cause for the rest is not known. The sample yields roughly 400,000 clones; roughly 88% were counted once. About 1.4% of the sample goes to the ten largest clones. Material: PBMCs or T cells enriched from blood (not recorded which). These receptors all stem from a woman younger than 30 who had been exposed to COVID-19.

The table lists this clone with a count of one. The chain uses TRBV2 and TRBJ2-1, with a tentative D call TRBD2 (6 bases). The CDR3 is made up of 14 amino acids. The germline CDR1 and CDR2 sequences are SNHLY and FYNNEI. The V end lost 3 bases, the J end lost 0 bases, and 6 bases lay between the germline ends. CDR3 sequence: CASSDGSSYNEQFF. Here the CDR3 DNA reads TGTGCCAGCAGTGACGGGAGCTCCTACAATGAGCAGTTCTTC.

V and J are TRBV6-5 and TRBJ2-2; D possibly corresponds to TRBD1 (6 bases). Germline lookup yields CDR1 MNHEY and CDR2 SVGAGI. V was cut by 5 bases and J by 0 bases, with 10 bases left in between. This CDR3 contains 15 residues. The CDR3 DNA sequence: TGTGCCAGCAGTCAACAGGGCCCGAACACCGGGGAGCTGTTTTTT. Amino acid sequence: CASSQQGPNTGELFF.

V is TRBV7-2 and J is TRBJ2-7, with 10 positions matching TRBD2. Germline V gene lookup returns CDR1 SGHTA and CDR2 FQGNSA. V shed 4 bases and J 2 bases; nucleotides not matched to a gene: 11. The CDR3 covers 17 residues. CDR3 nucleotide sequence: TGTGCCAGCAGCTCCACGCTCGGACTAGCGGACGCCTACGAGCAGTACTTC. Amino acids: CASSSTLGLADAYEQYF.

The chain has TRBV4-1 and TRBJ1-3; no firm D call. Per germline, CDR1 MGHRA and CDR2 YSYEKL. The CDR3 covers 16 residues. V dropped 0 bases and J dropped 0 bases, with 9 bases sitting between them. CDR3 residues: CASSQESRASGNTIYF. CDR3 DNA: TGCGCCAGCAGCCAAGAAAGTCGAGCCTCTGGAAACACCATATATTTT.

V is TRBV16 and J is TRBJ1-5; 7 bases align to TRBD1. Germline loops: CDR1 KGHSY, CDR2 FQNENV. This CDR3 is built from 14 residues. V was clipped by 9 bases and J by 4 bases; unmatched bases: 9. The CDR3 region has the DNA TGTGCCAGTTGGAAGGGACAGTTTAATCAGCCCCAGCATTTT. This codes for CASWKGQFNQPQHF.

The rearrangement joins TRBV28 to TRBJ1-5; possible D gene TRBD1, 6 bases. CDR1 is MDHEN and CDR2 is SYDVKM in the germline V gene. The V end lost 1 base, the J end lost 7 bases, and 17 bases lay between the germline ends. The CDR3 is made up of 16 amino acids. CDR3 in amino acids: CASSLLVGAPQQPQHF. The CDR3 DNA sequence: TGTGCCAGCAGTTTATTAGTGGGGGCCCCTCAGCAGCCCCAGCATTTT.

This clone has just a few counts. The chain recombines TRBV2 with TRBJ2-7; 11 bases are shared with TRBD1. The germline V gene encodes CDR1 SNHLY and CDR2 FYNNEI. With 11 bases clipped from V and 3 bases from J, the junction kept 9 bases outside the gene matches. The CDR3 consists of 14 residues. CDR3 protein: CAGLGDRGSYEQYF. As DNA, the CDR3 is TGTGCCGGACTAGGGGACAGGGGGAGCTACGAGCAGTACTTC.

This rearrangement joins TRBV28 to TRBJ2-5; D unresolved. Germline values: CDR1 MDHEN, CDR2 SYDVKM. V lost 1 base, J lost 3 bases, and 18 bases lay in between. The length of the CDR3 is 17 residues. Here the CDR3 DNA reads TGTGCCAGCAGTTTATCTGACACCGTGGGTATAGAAGAGACCCAGTACTTC. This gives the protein CASSLSDTVGIEETQYF. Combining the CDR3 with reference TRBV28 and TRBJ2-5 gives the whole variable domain DVKVTQSSRYLVKRTGEKVFLECVQDMDHENMFWYRQDPGLGLRLIYFSYDVKMKEKGDIPEGYSVSREKKERFSLILESASTNQTSMYLCASSLSDTVGIEETQYFGPGTRLLVL.

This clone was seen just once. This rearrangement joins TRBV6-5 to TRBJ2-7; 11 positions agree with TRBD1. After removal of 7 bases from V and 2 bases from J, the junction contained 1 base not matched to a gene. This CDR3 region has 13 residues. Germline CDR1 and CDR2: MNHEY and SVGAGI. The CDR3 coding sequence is TGTGCCAGCAAGGGACAGGGGGCCTACGAGCAGTACTTC. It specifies CASKGQGAYEQYF.

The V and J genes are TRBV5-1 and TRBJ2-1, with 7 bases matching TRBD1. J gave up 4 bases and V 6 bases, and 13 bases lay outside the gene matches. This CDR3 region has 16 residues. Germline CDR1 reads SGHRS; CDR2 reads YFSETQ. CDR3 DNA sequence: TGCGCCAGCAACGCCGGGACAGCTTCATTATACAATGAGCAGTTCTTC. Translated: CASNAGTASLYNEQFF.

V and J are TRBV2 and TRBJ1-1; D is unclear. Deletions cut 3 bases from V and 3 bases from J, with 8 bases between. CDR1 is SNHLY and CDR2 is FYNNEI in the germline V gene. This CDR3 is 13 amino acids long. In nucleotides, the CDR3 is TGTGCCAGCAGTGATAATATCTACACTGAAGCTTTCTTT. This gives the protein CASSDNIYTEAFF.

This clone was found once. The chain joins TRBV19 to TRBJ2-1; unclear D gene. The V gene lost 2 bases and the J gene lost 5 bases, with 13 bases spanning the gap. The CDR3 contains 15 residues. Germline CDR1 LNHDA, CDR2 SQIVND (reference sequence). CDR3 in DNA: TGTGCCAGTAGTATAATCAAGGAGACGAACAATGAGCAGTTCTTC. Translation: CASSIIKETNNEQFF.

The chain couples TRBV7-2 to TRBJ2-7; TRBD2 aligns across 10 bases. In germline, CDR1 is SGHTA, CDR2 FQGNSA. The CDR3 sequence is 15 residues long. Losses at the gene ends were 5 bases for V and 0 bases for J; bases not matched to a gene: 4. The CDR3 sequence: CASSNERGGSYEQYF. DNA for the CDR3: TGTGCCAGCAGCAACGAGCGGGGGGGCTCCTACGAGCAGTACTTC.

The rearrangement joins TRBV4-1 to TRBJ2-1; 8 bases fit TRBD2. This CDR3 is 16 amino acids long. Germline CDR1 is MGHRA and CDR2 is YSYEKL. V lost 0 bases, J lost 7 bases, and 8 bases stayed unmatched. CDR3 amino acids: CASSQDEAGAANEQFF. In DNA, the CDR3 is TGCGCCAGCAGCCAAGATGAAGCGGGAGCGGCGAATGAGCAGTTCTTC.

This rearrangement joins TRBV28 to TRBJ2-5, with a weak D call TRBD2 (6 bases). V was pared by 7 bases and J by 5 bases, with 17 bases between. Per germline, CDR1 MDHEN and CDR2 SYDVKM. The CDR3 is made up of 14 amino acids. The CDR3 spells CASTLTGRGETQYF. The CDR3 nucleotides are TGTGCCAGCACTCTTACCGGGAGAGGGGAGACCCAGTACTTC. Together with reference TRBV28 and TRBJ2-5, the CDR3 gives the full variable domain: DVKVTQSSRYLVKRTGEKVFLECVQDMDHENMFWYRQDPGLGLRLIYFSYDVKMKEKGDIPEGYSVSREKKERFSLILESASTNQTSMYLCASTLTGRGETQYFGPGTRLLVL.

The CDR3 DNA sequence: TGTGCCAGCAGCGTCGGACTAGGTTCGAATGAGCAGTTCTTC. Amino acid sequence: CASSVGLGSNEQFF. This chain links TRBV14 with TRBJ2-1; 7 bases are a match to TRBD2. The CDR3 runs to 14 residues. CDR1 and CDR2 from the germline V gene are SGHDN and FVKESK. After removal of 5 bases from V and 7 bases from J, the junction contained 8 bases not matched to a gene.

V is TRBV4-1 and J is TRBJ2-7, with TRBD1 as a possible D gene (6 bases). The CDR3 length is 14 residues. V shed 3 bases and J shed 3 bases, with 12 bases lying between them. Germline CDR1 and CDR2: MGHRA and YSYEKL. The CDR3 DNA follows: TGCGCCAGCAGCCAGACAGGCCTCTACTACGAGCAGTACTTC. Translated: CASSQTGLYYEQYF.

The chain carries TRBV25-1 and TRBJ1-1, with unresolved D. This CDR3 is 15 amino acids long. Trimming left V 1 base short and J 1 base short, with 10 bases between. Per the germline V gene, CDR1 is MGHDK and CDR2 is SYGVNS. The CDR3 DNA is TGTGCCAGCAGTGAATCCGGACTTGGGAACACTGAAGCTTTCTTT. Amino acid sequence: CASSESGLGNTEAFF.

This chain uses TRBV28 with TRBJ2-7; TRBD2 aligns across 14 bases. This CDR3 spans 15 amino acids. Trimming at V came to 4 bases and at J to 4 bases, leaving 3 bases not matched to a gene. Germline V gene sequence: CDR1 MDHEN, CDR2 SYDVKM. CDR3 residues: CASSSGLAGVYEQYF. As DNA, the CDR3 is TGTGCCAGCAGTTCGGGACTAGCGGGGGTATACGAGCAGTACTTC.

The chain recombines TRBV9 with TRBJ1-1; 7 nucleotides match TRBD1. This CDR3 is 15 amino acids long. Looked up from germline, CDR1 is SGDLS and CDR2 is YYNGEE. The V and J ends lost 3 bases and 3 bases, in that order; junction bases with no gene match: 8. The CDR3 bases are TGTGCCAGCAGCGCGACGGGACAGTACCACACTGAAGCTTTCTTT. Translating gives CASSATGQYHTEAFF.

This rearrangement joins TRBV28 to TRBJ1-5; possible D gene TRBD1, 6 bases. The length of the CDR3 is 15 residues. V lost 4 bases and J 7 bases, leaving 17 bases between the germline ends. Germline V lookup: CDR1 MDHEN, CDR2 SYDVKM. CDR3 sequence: CASSSTGIPGQPQHF. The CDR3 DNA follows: TGTGCCAGCAGTTCTACAGGGATACCGGGGCAGCCCCAGCATTTT. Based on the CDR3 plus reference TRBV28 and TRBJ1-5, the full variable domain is DVKVTQSSRYLVKRTGEKVFLECVQDMDHENMFWYRQDPGLGLRLIYFSYDVKMKEKGDIPEGYSVSREKKERFSLILESASTNQTSMYLCASSSTGIPGQPQHFGDGTRLSIL.

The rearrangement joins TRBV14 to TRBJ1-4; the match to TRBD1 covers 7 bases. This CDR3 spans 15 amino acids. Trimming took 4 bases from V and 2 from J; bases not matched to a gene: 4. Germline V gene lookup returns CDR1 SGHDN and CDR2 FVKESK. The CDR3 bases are TGTGCCAGCAGCCGACAGGGTATTACTAATGAAAAACTGTTTTTT. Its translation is CASSRQGITNEKLFF. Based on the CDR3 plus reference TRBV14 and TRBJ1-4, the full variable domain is EAGVTQFPSHSVIEKGQTVTLRCDPISGHDNLYWYRRVMGKEIKFLLHFVKESKQDESGMPNNRFLAERTGGTYSTLKVQPAELEDSGVYFCASSRQGITNEKLFFGSGTQLSVL.

CDR3 sequence (DNA): TGTGCCAGCAAACGCCCCGGGGGTAACCCAGGCGAGCAGTACTTC. Translating gives CASKRPGGNPGEQYF. The chain couples TRBV19 to TRBJ2-7; D is perhaps TRBD2 (6 bases). Trimming stripped 9 bases from V and 6 bases from J, with 24 bases between. Germline V CDR1 and CDR2: LNHDA, SQIVND (reference sequence). The CDR3 extends over 15 amino acids. Complete variable domain (other parts from reference TRBV19 and TRBJ2-7): DGGITQSPKYLFRKEGQNVTLSCEQNLNHDAMYWYRQDPGQGLRLIYYSQIVNDFQKGDIAEGYSVSREKKESFPLTVTSAQKNPTAFYLCASKRPGGNPGEQYFGPGTRLTVT.

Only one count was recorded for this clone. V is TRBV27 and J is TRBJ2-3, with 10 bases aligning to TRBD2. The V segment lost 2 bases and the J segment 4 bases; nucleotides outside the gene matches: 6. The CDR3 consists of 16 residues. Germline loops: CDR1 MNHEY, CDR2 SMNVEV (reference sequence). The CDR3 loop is CASSLGLAVGPDTQYF. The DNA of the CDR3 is TGTGCCAGCAGTTTAGGACTAGCGGTTGGCCCAGATACGCAGTATTTT.

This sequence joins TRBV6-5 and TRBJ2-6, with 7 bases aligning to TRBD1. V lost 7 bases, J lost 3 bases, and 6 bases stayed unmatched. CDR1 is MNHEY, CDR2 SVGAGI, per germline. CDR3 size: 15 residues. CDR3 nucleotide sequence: TGTGCCAGCACCGACAGGGTTTTTGGGGCCAACGTCCTGACTTTC. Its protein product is CASTDRVFGANVLTF.

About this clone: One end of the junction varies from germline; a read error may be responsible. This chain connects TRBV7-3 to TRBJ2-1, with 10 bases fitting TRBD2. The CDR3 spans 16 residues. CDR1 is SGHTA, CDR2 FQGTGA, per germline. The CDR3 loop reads CASTLAGGTSYNEQFF. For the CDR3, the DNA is TGTGCCAGCACCTTAGCGGGGGGTACCTCCTACAATGAGCAGTTCTTC.